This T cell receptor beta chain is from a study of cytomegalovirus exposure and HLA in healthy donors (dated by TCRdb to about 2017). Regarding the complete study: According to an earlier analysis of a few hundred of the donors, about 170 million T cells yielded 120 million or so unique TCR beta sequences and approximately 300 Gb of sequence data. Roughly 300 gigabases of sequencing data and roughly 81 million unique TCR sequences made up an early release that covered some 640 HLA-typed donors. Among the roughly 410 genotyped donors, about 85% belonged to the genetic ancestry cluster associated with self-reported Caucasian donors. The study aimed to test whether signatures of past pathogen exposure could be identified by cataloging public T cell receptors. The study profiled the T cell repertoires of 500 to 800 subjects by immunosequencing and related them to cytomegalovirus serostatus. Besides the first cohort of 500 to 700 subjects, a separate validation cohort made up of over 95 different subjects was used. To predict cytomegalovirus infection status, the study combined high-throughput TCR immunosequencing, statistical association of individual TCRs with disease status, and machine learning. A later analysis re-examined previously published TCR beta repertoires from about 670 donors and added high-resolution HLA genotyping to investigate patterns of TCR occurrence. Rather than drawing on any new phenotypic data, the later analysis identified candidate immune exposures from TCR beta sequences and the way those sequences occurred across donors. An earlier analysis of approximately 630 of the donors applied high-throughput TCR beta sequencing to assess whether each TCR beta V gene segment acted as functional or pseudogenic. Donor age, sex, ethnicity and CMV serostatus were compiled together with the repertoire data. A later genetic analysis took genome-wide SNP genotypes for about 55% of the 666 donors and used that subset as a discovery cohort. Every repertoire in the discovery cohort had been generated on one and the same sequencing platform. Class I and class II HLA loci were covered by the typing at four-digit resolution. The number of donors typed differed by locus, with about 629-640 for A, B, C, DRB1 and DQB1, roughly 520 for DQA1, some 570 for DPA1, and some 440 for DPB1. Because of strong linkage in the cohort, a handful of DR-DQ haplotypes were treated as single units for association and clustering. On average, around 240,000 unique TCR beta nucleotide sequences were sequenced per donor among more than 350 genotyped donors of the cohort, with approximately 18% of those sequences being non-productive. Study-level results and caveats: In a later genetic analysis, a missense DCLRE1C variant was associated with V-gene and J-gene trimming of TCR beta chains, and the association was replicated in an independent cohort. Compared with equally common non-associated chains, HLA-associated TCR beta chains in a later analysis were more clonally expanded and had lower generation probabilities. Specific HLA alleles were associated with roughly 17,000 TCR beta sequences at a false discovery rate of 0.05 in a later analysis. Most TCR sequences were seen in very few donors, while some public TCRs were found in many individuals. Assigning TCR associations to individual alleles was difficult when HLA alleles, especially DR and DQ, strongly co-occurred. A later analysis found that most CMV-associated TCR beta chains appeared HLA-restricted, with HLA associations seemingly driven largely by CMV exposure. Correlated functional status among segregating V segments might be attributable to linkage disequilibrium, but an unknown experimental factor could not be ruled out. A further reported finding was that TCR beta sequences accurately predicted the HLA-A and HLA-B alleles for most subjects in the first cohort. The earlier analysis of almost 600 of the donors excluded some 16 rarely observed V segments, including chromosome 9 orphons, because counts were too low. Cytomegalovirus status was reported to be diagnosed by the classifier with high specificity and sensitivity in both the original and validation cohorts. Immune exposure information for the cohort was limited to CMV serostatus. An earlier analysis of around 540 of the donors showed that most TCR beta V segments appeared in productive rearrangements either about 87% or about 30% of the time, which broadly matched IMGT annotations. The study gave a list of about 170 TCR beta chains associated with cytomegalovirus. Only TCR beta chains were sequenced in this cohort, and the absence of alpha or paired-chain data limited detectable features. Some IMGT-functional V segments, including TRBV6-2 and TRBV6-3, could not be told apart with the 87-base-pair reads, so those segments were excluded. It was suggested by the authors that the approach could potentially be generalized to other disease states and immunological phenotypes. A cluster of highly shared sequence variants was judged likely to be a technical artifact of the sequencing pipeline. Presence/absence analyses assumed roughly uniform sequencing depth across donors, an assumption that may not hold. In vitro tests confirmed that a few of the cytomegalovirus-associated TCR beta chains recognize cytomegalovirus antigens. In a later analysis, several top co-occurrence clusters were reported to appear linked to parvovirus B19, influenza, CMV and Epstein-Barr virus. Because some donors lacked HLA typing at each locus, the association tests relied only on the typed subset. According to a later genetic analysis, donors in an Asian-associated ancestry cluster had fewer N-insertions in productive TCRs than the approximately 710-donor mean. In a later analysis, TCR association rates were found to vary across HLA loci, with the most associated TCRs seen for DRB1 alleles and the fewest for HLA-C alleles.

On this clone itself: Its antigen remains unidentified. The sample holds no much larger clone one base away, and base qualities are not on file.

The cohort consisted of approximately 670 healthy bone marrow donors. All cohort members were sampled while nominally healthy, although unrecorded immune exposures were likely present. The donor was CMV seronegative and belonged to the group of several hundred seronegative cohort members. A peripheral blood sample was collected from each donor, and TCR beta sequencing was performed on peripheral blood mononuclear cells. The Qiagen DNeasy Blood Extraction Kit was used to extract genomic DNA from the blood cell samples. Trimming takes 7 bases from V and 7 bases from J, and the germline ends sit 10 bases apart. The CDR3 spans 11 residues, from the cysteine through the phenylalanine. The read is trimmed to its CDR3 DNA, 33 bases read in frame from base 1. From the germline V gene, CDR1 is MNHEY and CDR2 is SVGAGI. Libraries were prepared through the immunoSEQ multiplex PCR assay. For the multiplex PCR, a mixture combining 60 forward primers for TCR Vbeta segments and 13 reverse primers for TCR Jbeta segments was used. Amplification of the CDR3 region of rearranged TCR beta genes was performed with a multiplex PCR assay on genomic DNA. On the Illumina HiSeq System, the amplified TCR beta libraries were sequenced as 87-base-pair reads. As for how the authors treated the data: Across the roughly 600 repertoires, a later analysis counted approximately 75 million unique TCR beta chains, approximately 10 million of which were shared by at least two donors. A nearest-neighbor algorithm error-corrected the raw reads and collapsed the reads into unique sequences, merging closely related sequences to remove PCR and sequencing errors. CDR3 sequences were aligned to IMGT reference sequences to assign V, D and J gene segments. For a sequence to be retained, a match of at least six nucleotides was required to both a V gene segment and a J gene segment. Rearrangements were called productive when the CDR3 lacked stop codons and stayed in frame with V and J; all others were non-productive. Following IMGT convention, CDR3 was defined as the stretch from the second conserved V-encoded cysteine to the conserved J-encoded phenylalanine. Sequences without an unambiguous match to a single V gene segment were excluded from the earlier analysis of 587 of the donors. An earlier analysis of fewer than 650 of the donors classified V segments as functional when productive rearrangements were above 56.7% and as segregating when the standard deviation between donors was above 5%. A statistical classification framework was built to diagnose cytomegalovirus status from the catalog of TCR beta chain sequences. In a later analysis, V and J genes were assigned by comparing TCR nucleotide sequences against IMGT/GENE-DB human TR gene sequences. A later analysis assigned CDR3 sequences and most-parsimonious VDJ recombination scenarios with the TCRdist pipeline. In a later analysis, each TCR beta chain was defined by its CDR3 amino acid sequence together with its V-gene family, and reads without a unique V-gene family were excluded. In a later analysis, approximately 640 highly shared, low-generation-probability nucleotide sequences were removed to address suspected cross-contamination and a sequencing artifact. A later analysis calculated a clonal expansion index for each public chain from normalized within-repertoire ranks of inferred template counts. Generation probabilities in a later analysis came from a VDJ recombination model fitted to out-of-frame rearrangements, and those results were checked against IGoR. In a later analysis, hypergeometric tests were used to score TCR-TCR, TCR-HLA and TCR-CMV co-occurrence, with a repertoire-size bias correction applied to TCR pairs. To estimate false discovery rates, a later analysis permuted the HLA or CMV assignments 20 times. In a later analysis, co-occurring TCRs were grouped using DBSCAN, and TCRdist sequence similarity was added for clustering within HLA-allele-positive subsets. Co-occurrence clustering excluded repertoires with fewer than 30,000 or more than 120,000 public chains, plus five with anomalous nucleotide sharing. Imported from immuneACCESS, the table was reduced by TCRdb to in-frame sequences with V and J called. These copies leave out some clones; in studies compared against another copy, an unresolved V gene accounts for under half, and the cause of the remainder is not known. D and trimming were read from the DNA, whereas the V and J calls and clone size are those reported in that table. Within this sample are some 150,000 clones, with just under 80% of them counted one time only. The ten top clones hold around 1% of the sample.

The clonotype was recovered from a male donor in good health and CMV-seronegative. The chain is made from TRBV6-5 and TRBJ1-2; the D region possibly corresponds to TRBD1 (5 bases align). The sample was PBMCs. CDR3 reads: CASTQGRGYTF. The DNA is TGTGCCAGCACGCAGGGCCGTGGCTACACCTTC.